This T cell receptor (beta chain) was found in a study of shared clonotypes between healthy human individuals. For the study at large: Per donor, CD8 memory used one plate, CD8 naive used two, CD4 memory used three and CD4 naive used three.

The CDR3 runs to 17 residues. Germline V gene sequence: CDR1 MDHEN, CDR2 SYDVKM. Trimming removed 8 bases from V and 2 bases from J, with 22 bases in between. Produced via immunoSEQ multiplex PCR; TCRdb's table is partial and in-frame only. The profile shows some 500,000 clones, about 96% of them singletons. Input material: naive CD4+ T cells sorted from blood. As to subset: CD45RA+ positively selected. The V call is TRBV28, the J call TRBJ1-5; maybe TRBD1 (6 bases). The source is a woman in her twenties or thirties in good health. The chain's CDR3 is CASRSILQGWGNQPQHF. The DNA for the CDR3 is TGTGCCAGCCGATCCATACTACAGGGATGGGGCAATCAGCCCCAGCATTTT.